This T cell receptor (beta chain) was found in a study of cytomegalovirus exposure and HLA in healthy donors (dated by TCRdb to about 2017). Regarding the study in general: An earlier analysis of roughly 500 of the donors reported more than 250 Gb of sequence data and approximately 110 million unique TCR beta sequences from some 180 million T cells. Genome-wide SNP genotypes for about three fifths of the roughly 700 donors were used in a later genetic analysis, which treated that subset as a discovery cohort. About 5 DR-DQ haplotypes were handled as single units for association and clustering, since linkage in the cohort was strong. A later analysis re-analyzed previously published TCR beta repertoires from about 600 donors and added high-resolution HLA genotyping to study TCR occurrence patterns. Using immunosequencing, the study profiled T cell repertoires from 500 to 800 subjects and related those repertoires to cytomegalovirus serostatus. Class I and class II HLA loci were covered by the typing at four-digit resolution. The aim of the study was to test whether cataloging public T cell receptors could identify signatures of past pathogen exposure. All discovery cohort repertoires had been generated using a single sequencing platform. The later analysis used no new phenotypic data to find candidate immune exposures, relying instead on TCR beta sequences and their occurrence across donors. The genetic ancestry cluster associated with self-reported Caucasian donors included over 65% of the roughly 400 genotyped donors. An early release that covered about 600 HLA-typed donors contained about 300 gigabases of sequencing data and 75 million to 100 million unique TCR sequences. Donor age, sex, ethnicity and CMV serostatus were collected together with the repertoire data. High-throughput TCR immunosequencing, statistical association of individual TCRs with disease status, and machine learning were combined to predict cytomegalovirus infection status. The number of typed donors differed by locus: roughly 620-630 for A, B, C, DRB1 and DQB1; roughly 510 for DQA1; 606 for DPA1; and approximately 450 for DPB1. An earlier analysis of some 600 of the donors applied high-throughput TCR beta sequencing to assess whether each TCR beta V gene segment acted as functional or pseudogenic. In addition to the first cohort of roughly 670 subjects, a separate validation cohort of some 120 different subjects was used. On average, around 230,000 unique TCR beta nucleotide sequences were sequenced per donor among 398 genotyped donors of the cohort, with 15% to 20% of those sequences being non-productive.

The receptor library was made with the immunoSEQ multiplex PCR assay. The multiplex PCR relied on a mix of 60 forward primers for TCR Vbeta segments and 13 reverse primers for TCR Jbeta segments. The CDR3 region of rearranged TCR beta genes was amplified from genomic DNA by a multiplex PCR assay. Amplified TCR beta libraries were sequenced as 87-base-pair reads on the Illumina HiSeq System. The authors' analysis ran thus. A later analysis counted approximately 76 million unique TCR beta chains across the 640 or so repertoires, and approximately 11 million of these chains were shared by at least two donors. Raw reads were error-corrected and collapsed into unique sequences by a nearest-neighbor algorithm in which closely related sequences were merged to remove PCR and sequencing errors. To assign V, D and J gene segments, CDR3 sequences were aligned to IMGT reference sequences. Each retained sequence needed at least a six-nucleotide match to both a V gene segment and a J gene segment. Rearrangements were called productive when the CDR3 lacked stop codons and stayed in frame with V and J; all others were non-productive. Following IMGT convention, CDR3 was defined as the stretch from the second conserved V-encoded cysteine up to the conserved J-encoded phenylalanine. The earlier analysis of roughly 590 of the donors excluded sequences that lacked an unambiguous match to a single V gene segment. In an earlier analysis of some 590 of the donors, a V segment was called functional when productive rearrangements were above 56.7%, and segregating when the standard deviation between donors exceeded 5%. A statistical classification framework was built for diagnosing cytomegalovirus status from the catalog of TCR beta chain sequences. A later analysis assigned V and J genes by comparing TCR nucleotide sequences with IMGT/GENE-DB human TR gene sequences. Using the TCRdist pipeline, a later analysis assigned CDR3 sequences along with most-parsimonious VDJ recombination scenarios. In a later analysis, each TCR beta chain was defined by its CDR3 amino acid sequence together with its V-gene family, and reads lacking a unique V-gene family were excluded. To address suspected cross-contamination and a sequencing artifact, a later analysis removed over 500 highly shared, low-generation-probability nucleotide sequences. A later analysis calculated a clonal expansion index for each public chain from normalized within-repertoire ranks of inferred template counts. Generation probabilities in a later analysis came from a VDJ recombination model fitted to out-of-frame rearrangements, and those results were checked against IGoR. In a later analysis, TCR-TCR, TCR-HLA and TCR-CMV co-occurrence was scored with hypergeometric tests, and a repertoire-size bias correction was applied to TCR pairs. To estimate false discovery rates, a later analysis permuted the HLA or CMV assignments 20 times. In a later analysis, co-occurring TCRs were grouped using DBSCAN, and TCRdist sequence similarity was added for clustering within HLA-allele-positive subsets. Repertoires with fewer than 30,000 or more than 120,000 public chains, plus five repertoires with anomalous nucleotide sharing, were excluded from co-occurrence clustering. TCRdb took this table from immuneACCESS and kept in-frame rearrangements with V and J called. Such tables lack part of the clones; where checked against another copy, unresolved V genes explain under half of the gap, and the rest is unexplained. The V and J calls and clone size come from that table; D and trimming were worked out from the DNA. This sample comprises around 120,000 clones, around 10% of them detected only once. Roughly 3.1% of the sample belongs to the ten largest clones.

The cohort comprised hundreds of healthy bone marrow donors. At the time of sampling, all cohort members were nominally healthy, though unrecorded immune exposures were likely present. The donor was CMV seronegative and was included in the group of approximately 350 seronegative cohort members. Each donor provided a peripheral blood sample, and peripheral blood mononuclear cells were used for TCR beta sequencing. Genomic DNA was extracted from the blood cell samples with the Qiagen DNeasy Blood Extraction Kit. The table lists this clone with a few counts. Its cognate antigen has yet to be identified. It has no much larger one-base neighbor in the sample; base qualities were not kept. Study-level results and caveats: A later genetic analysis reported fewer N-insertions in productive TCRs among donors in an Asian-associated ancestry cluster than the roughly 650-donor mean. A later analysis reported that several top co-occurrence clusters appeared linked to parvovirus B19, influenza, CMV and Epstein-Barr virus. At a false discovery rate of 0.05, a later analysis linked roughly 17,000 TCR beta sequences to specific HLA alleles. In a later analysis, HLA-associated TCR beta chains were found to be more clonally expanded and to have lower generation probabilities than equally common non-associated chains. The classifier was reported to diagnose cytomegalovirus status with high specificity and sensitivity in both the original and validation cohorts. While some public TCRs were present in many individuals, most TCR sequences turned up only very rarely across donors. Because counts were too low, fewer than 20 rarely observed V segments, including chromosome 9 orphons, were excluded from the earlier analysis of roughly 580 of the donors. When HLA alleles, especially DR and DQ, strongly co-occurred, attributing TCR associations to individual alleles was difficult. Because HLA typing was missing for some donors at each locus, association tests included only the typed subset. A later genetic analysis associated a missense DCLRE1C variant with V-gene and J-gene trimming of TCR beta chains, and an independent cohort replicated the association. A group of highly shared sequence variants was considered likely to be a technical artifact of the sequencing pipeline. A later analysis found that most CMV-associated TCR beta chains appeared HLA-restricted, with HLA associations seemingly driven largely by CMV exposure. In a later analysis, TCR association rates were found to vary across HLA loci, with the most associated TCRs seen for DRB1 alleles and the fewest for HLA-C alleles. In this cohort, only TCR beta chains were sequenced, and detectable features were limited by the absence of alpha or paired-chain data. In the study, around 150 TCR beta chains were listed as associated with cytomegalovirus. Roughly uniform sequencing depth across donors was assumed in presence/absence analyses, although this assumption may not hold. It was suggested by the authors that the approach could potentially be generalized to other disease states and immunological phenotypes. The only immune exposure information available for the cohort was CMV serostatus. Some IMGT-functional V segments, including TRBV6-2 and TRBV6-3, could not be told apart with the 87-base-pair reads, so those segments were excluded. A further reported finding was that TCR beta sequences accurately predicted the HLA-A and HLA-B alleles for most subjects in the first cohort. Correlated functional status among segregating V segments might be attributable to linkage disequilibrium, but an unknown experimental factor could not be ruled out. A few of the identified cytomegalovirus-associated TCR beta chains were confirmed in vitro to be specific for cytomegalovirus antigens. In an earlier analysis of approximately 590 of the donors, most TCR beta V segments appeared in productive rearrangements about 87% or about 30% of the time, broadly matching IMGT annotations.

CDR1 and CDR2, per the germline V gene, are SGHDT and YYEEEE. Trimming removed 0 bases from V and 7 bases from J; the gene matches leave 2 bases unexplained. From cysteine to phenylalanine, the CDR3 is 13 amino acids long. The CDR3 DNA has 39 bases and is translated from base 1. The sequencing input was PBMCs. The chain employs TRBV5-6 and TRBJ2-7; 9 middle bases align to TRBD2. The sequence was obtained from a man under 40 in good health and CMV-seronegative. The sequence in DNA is TGTGCCAGCAGCTTGGTAGCGGGGGCTGAGCAGTACTTC. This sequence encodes CASSLVAGAEQYF.